This T cell receptor beta chain was profiled in a study of blood T cell repertoires in COVID-19. Looking at the study overall: The cDNA or gDNA used as material had been derived from T cells, B-cell-depleted T cells, or PBMCs.

CDR1 is MNHEY, CDR2 SVGAGI, per germline. The junction had 7 bases not matched to a gene; V was cut back by 5 bases and J by 7 bases. The CDR3 is 13 residues long. Assay used: immunoSEQ multiplex PCR; TCRdb lists only in-frame clones, some missing. The sample lists about 50,000 clones, 90% occurring once. The receptor's source is a human donor in a cohort sampled during active COVID-19. The rearrangement joins TRBV6-5 to TRBJ1-2; 7 bases fit TRBD1. Sequenced: peripheral blood. The CDR3 region is CASSRQGRGGYTF. CDR3 sequence (DNA): TGTGCCAGCAGTAGACAGGGAAGAGGTGGCTACACCTTC.